The 7 T cell receptor beta chains listed next were all sequenced from one sample in a study of quantifying T cell responses using KT2 cells. About the study: cDNA was made from DNase-treated RNA using alpha and beta constant primers.

Each cDNA got a UMI-containing oligo ligated at its 3' end. First-round PCR used roughly 4 cycles and beta primers RC1.1 and RC1.2 covering TRBC1 and TRBC2. Via MiXCR, TCRdb re-called the UMI-ligation and nested PCR reads, giving one row per CDR3 protein. Of over 55,000 distinct CDR3 sequences listed, 12% are singletons. Sequenced input: PBMCs spiked with cells of the T cell clone KT2. These receptors originate from a human donor.

This chain joins TRBV7-9 and TRBJ2-2; TRBD2 is a possible D gene (6 bases). Trimming took 7 bases from V and 0 from J, leaving 18 bases between them. Per the germline V gene, CDR1 is SEHNR and CDR2 is FQNEAQ (reference sequence). The CDR3 loop spans 17 amino acids. CDR3 amino acids: CASILHRGGSNTGELFF. The CDR3 coding sequence is TGTGCCAGCATCCTCCACCGGGGAGGTTCGAACACCGGGGAGCTGTTTTTT.

This clonotype has just a few counts. The genes are TRBV7-7 and TRBJ2-5, with D perhaps TRBD1 (7 bases). Germline CDR1 SSHAT, CDR2 FNYEAQ (reference sequence). The CDR3 contains 12 residues. The CDR3 here is CAIDRAGGTQYF. In nucleotides, the CDR3 is TGTGCTATCGACAGGGCCGGGGGGACCCAGTACTTC.

This clonotype was counted a few times. The rearrangement links TRBV7-9 to TRBJ1-1; D might be TRBD1 (6 bases). The CDR3 sequence is 14 residues long. Per germline, CDR1 SEHNR and CDR2 FQNEAQ (reference sequence). Trimming left V 3 bases short and J 0 bases short, with 8 bases between. The CDR3 here is CASSFNRVNTEAFF. The CDR3 DNA sequence: TGTGCCAGCAGCTTCAACAGGGTGAACACTGAAGCTTTCTTT. Together with reference TRBV7-9 and TRBJ1-1, the CDR3 gives the full variable domain: DTGVSQNPRHKITKRGQNVTFRCDPISEHNRLYWYRQTLGQGPEFLTYFQNEAQLEKSRLLSDRFSAERPKGSFSTLEIQRTEQGDSAMYLCASSFNRVNTEAFFGQGTRLTVV.

This chain links TRBV6-6 with TRBJ1-1; 8 positions match TRBD1. This CDR3 is 17 amino acids long. The trim removed 0 bases at V and 6 bases at J, leaving 12 bases unmatched. Germline CDR1 MNHNY, CDR2 SVGAGI (reference sequence). In DNA, the CDR3 is TGTGCCAGCAGTTACTCGACGAGGACAGGGCCTCGGCCTGAAGCTTTCTTT. This sequence encodes CASSYSTRTGPRPEAFF.

This clonotype was picked up a small number of times. J is TRBJ2-3 and V is TRBV27; D uncertain. CDR1 is MNHEY and CDR2 is SMNVEV in the germline V gene (reference sequence). V was shortened by 9 bases and J by 2 bases, with 15 bases between the two germline ends. The CDR3 sequence is 14 residues long. In nucleotides, the CDR3 is TGTGCCAGTTGGGCCGGGCCAATCACAGATACGCAGTATTTT. Residues: CASWAGPITDTQYF.

The chain employs TRBV28 and TRBJ2-7, with D tentatively TRBD1 (5 bases). Between the trimmed V and J ends, which lost 2 bases and 2 bases, there was a span of 13 bases. This CDR3 contains 15 residues. Germline-derived CDR1 and CDR2 are MDHEN and SYDVKM. The CDR3 loop is CASSLGLRGPYEQYF. The DNA of the CDR3 is TGTGCCAGCAGTTTAGGCCTTAGGGGCCCCTACGAGCAGTACTTC.

The table lists this clonotype with many counts. The chain joins TRBV12-3 or TRBV12-4 to TRBJ1-1; a weak D match, TRBD1 (5 bases). V lost 6 bases, J lost 8 bases, and 13 bases lay in between. This CDR3 spans 12 amino acids. The CDR3 nucleotides read TGTGCCAGCAGCCCATTGGGGGGAGAAGCTTTCTTT. This sequence encodes CASSPLGGEAFF.